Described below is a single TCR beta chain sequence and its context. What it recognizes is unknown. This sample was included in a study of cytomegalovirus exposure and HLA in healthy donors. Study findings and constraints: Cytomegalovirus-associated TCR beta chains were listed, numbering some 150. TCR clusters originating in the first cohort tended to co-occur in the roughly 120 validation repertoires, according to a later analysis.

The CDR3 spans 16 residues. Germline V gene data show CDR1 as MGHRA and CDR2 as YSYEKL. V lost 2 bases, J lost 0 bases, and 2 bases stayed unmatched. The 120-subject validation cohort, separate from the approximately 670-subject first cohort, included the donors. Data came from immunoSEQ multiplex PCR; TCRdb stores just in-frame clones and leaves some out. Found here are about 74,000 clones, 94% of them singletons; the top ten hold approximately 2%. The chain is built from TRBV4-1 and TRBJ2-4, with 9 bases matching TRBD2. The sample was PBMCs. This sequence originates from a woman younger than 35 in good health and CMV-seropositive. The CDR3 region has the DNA TGCGCCAGCAGCCAACTAGCGGGGTTAGCCAAAAACATTCAGTACTTC. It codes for CASSQLAGLAKNIQYF.